This T cell receptor beta chain was identified during a study of regulatory T cells in long-lasting Graves disease. The CDR3 length is 16 residues. J was trimmed by 1 base and V by 5 bases; bases with no gene match: 7. Time point defined: newly diagnosed GD, antithyroid drugs for less than 3 months. PBMCs provided the RNA from which the TCR library was made. This clonotype was seen ten or more times. Arm-PCR of CDR3 regions with iRepertoire HTBI primers generated TCR beta libraries. TCRdb called the multiplex PCR reads again in MiXCR, with one record for every CDR3 protein. The table lists 250,000 to 400,000 distinct CDR3 sequences, approximately 20% of them singletons, with about 40% in the top ten.

The chain recombines TRBV12-3 or TRBV12-4 with TRBJ1-1, with 10 bases lining up with TRBD1. This specimen was peripheral blood mononuclear cells (PBMCs), taken at new diagnosis, from a patient treated with antithyroid drugs. The receptor comes from a female donor with Graves disease. For the CDR3, the DNA is TGTGCCAGCAGTACTAAGACAGGGGGCCCGAACACTGAAGCTTTCTTT. It translates to CASSTKTGGPNTEAFF.